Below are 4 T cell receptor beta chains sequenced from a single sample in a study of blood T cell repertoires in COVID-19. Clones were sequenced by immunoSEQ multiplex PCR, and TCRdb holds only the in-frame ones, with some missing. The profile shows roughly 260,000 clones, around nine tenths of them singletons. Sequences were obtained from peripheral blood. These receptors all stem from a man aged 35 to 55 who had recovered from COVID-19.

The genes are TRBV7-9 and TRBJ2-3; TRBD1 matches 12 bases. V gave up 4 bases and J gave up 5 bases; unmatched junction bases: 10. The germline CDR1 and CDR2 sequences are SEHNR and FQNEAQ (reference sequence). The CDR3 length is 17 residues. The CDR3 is CASSSSGQGAPRDTQYF. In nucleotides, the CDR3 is TGTGCCAGCAGCTCCTCGGGACAGGGGGCGCCACGAGATACGCAGTATTTT.

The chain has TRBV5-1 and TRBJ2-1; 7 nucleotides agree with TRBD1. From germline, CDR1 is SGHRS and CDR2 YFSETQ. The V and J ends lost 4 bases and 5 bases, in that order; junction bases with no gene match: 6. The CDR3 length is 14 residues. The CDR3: CASSLIDRDNEQFF. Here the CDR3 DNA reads TGCGCCAGCAGCCTGATAGACAGGGACAATGAGCAGTTCTTC. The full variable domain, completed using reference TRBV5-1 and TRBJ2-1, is KAGVTQTPRYLIKTRGQQVTLSCSPISGHRSVSWYQQTPGQGLQFLFEYFSETQRNKGNFPGRFSGRQFSNSRSEMNVSTLELGDSALYLCASSLIDRDNEQFFGPGTRLTVL.

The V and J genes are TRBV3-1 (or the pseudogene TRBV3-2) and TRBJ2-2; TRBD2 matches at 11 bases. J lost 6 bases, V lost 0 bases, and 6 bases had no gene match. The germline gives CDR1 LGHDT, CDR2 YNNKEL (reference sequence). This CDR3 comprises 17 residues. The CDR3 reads CASSQELAGAWSGELFF. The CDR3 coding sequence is TGTGCCAGCAGCCAAGAACTAGCGGGAGCGTGGTCCGGGGAGCTGTTTTTT.

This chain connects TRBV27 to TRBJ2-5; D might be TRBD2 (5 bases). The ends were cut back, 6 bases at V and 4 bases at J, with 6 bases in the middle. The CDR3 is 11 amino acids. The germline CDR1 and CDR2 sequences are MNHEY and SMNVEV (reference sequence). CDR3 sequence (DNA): TGTGCCAGCAGGGGGAGAGAGACCCAGTACTTC. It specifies CASRGRETQYF.